This TCR beta chain was retrieved from a study of control samples from healthy donors and cancer patients. Using immunoSEQ multiplex PCR, the repertoire was profiled, and TCRdb retains in-frame clones only, with some absent. The sample lists about 140,000 clones, roughly 89% seen once, with approximately 7% in the top ten. CDR1 and CDR2 (germline): LNHDA, SQIVND (reference sequence). V shed 4 bases and J shed 5 bases, with 12 bases lying between them. CDR3 length: 14 amino acids. The chain employs TRBV19 and TRBJ1-5; D is undetermined. This receptor was obtained from a man aged 18 to 29 in good health. The source material was blood. The CDR3 DNA reads TGTGCCAGTAGTAGACGTGAGGAGGATCAGCCCCAGCATTTT. This translates into CASSRREEDQPQHF.